These T cell receptor beta chains were read from a single sample in a study of shared clonotypes between healthy human individuals. Libraries were prepared by immunoSEQ multiplex PCR; TCRdb keeps only in-frame clonotypes and omits some of them. The table records 600,000 or so clones, 85% to 95% of them present only once. The sequenced sample was naive CD8+ T cells sorted from blood. Receptors were obtained from a woman between 25 and 40 years old in good health. Each CDR3 is given with its conserved first and last residue. The order of the fields is D gene, J gene, V gene, clone size, CDR3 DNA, CDR3 protein. D genes are given only for firm matches. Part of the rows lack a size; the others show once, few, many or a class for expanded clones.

D gene: -; J gene: TRBJ2-1; V gene: TRBV28; clone size: once; CDR3 DNA: TGTGCCAGCAGTTACGGTTTGAACAATGAGCAGTTCTTC; CDR3 protein: CASSYGLNNEQFF
D gene: -; J gene: TRBJ2-2; V gene: TRBV9; clone size: -; CDR3 DNA: TGTGCCAGCAGCCAGTCGGAGGCCGGGGAGCTGTTTTTT; CDR3 protein: CASSQSEAGELFF
D gene: -; J gene: TRBJ1-1; V gene: TRBV5-1; clone size: -; CDR3 DNA: TGCGCCAGCAGCTTGACTGGCACTGAAGCTTTCTTT; CDR3 protein: CASSLTGTEAFF
D gene: TRBD2; J gene: TRBJ2-1; V gene: TRBV9; clone size: -; CDR3 DNA: TGTGCCAGCAGCCAGGGACTAGCGGGACGGGATGAGCAGTTCTTC; CDR3 protein: CASSQGLAGRDEQFF
D gene: TRBD1; J gene: TRBJ2-7; V gene: TRBV4-1; clone size: -; CDR3 DNA: TGCGCCAGCAGCCAAGGGCACACAGGGGGTTACGCCTACGAGCAGTACTTC; CDR3 protein: CASSQGHTGGYAYEQYF
D gene: TRBD2; J gene: TRBJ2-7; V gene: TRBV5-8; clone size: -; CDR3 DNA: TGTGCCAGCAGCTTCCTTGGTGGGACTAGCGGGAGTTGGGTCGAGCAGTACTTC; CDR3 protein: CASSFLGGTSGSWVEQYF
D gene: TRBD2; J gene: TRBJ2-7; V gene: TRBV6-6; clone size: -; CDR3 DNA: TGTGCCAGCAAGAGCGGGAGAGTCTACGAGCAGTACTTC; CDR3 protein: CASKSGRVYEQYF
D gene: -; J gene: TRBJ2-5; V gene: TRBV27; clone size: -; CDR3 DNA: TGTGCCAGCAGTTTGAGGAGTGGGCAAGAGACCCAGTACTTC; CDR3 protein: CASSLRSGQETQYF
D gene: TRBD2; J gene: TRBJ2-5; V gene: TRBV9; clone size: -; CDR3 DNA: TGTGCCAGCAGCACTAGCGGGCTTTTCCAAGAGACCCAGTACTTC; CDR3 protein: CASSTSGLFQETQYF
D gene: -; J gene: TRBJ1-1; V gene: TRBV5-6; clone size: -; CDR3 DNA: TGTGCCAGCAGCCTACTGGACACTGAAGCTTTCTTT; CDR3 protein: CASSLLDTEAFF
D gene: -; J gene: TRBJ1-3; V gene: TRBV2; clone size: once; CDR3 DNA: TGTGCCAGCGCAGGACAGACCAGCTCTGGAAACACCATATATTTT; CDR3 protein: CASAGQTSSGNTIYF
D gene: -; J gene: TRBJ1-1; V gene: TRBV25-1; clone size: -; CDR3 DNA: TGTGCCAGCAGACCTACGGGGTGGGACACTGAAGCTTTCTTT; CDR3 protein: CASRPTGWDTEAFF
D gene: -; J gene: TRBJ2-1; V gene: TRBV11-2; clone size: -; CDR3 DNA: TGTGCCAGCAGCTCTAGCCAGATCGCTTACAATGAGCAGTTCTTC; CDR3 protein: CASSSSQIAYNEQFF
D gene: TRBD2; J gene: TRBJ2-7; V gene: TRBV6-6; clone size: -; CDR3 DNA: TGTGCCAGCAGCCCCTCTGCGGGAGCCATCGAGCAGTACTTC; CDR3 protein: CASSPSAGAIEQYF
D gene: TRBD2; J gene: TRBJ2-7; V gene: TRBV28; clone size: -; CDR3 DNA: TGTGCCAGCAGTTTATTCGGGGGGACCTACGAGCAGTACTTC; CDR3 protein: CASSLFGGTYEQYF
D gene: -; J gene: TRBJ2-7; V gene: TRBV28; clone size: once; CDR3 DNA: TGTGCCAGCAGTTTAGTTCCAGGGACCTACGAGCAGTACTTC; CDR3 protein: CASSLVPGTYEQYF
D gene: -; J gene: TRBJ2-2; V gene: TRBV5-1; clone size: -; CDR3 DNA: TGCGCCAGCAGCCCGCCGGGACCTAGGGGCACCGGGGAGCTGTTTTTT; CDR3 protein: CASSPPGPRGTGELFF
D gene: -; J gene: TRBJ2-4; V gene: TRBV28; clone size: -; CDR3 DNA: TGTGCCAGCAGCCTCACCTCAGGTTTGACGGACATTCAGTACTTC; CDR3 protein: CASSLTSGLTDIQYF
D gene: TRBD1; J gene: TRBJ2-5; V gene: TRBV28; clone size: -; CDR3 DNA: TGTGCCAGCAGTTTAGCCCCGGGACAGCAAGAGACCCAGTACTTC; CDR3 protein: CASSLAPGQQETQYF
D gene: -; J gene: TRBJ2-3; V gene: TRBV25-1; clone size: -; CDR3 DNA: TGTGCCAGCAGTGAATTCCCCCAGGGTCCAGATACAGATACGCAGTATTTT; CDR3 protein: CASSEFPQGPDTDTQYF
D gene: TRBD1; J gene: TRBJ1-1; V gene: TRBV7-6; clone size: once; CDR3 DNA: TGTGCCAGCAGCCCAACGATTCTACAGGGGGAGGACACTGAAGCTTTCTTT; CDR3 protein: CASSPTILQGEDTEAFF
D gene: TRBD2; J gene: TRBJ2-7; V gene: TRBV19; clone size: -; CDR3 DNA: TGTGCCAGTGTTATCGGGACTAGCGCTACGACCACGACCACCTACGAGCAGTACTTC; CDR3 protein: CASVIGTSATTTTTYEQYF
D gene: -; J gene: TRBJ1-2; V gene: TRBV6-5; clone size: -; CDR3 DNA: TGTGCCAGCAGTCGCATAACAGGGAACTATGGCTACACCTTC; CDR3 protein: CASSRITGNYGYTF
D gene: -; J gene: TRBJ2-1; V gene: TRBV19; clone size: -; CDR3 DNA: TGTGCCAGTAGCAAGACTAAGAGCTCCTACAATGAGCAGTTCTTC; CDR3 protein: CASSKTKSSYNEQFF
D gene: TRBD2; J gene: TRBJ2-2; V gene: TRBV28; clone size: once; CDR3 DNA: TGTGCCAGCAGCCCCTCTAGCGGTTGGATCGGGGAGCTGTTTTTT; CDR3 protein: CASSPSSGWIGELFF
D gene: TRBD2; J gene: TRBJ2-7; V gene: TRBV27; clone size: -; CDR3 DNA: TGTGCCAGCAGTTTAGGAGCGGGAGGCTACGAGCAGTACTTC; CDR3 protein: CASSLGAGGYEQYF
D gene: -; J gene: TRBJ2-1; V gene: TRBV13; clone size: -; CDR3 DNA: TGTGCCAGCAGCTTTGTCACACGGAATGAGCAGTTCTTC; CDR3 protein: CASSFVTRNEQFF
D gene: -; J gene: TRBJ2-7; V gene: TRBV28; clone size: -; CDR3 DNA: TGTGCCAGCAGCGTTGGGGCAGGCTCCTACGAGCAGTACTTC; CDR3 protein: CASSVGAGSYEQYF
D gene: -; J gene: TRBJ2-3; V gene: TRBV30; clone size: -; CDR3 DNA: TGTGCCTGGAGTCACCGGCGGCGAGGCACAGATACGCAGTATTTT; CDR3 protein: CAWSHRRRGTDTQYF
D gene: TRBD1; J gene: TRBJ1-5; V gene: TRBV27; clone size: -; CDR3 DNA: TGTGCCAGCAGTTCGACAGGGACTCAGCCCCAGCATTTT; CDR3 protein: CASSSTGTQPQHF
D gene: TRBD1; J gene: TRBJ2-5; V gene: TRBV11-2; clone size: -; CDR3 DNA: TGTGCCAGCAGCTCGAGAGACAGGGCCCGAGGAGAGACCCAGTACTTC; CDR3 protein: CASSSRDRARGETQYF
D gene: -; J gene: TRBJ1-5; V gene: TRBV9; clone size: -; CDR3 DNA: TGTGCCAGCAGCTGGGGGGAGGGTGGCAATCAGCCCCAGCATTTT; CDR3 protein: CASSWGEGGNQPQHF
D gene: -; J gene: TRBJ1-1; V gene: TRBV27; clone size: -; CDR3 DNA: TGTGCCAGCAGTAGACGGCTTCCCACGAACACTGAAGCTTTCTTT; CDR3 protein: CASSRRLPTNTEAFF
D gene: TRBD1; J gene: TRBJ1-2; V gene: TRBV6-1; clone size: -; CDR3 DNA: TGTGCCAGCAGCGTAGTAGGGGGCGAGAACTATGGCTACACCTTC; CDR3 protein: CASSVVGGENYGYTF
D gene: TRBD1; J gene: TRBJ2-7; V gene: TRBV5-4; clone size: -; CDR3 DNA: TGTGCCAGCAGCCCCGGGACAGCCTCCTACGAGCAGTACTTC; CDR3 protein: CASSPGTASYEQYF
D gene: -; J gene: TRBJ1-2; V gene: TRBV27; clone size: -; CDR3 DNA: TGTGCCAGCAGTTTAGCAGGAGCCTATGGCTACACCTTC; CDR3 protein: CASSLAGAYGYTF
D gene: -; J gene: TRBJ1-1; V gene: TRBV2; clone size: -; CDR3 DNA: TGTGCCAGCAGTTCCCACGAGGGACCCAACACTGAAGCTTTCTTT; CDR3 protein: CASSSHEGPNTEAFF
D gene: -; J gene: TRBJ2-3; V gene: TRBV14; clone size: -; CDR3 DNA: TGTGCCAGCAGCATCTCCGTGGGGGAGGTGGATACGCAGTATTTT; CDR3 protein: CASSISVGEVDTQYF
D gene: -; J gene: TRBJ2-5; V gene: TRBV7-9; clone size: -; CDR3 DNA: TGTGCCAGCAGCTCTCCGGGACAACCCGAGACCCAGTACTTC; CDR3 protein: CASSSPGQPETQYF
D gene: TRBD1; J gene: TRBJ2-7; V gene: TRBV7-9; clone size: -; CDR3 DNA: TGTGCCAGCAGCTTCGGGGACAGTCCCTACGAGCAGTACTTC; CDR3 protein: CASSFGDSPYEQYF
D gene: -; J gene: TRBJ2-7; V gene: TRBV5-4; clone size: -; CDR3 DNA: TGTGCCAGCAGCGGGCCAGACGAGCAGTACTTC; CDR3 protein: CASSGPDEQYF
D gene: -; J gene: TRBJ1-2; V gene: TRBV4-1; clone size: -; CDR3 DNA: TGCGCCAGCAGCCAAGAGAAAATTGGAGGGACGGAGGGCTACACCTTC; CDR3 protein: CASSQEKIGGTEGYTF
D gene: TRBD2; J gene: TRBJ2-1; V gene: TRBV7-9; clone size: -; CDR3 DNA: TGTGCCAGCAGCCCAGGACTAGCGGGAAACAATGAGCAGTTCTTC; CDR3 protein: CASSPGLAGNNEQFF
D gene: -; J gene: TRBJ1-2; V gene: TRBV28; clone size: -; CDR3 DNA: TGTGCCAGCAGTAGAGAGGTAGAGGGAGGCTACACCTTC; CDR3 protein: CASSREVEGGYTF
D gene: -; J gene: TRBJ2-7; V gene: TRBV30; clone size: -; CDR3 DNA: TGTGCCTGGAATGATCAGGGAGCCGGGGAGCAGTACTTC; CDR3 protein: CAWNDQGAGEQYF
D gene: TRBD1; J gene: TRBJ2-6; V gene: TRBV4-1; clone size: -; CDR3 DNA: TGCGCCAGCAGCCCCCTAGGCGGACAGGGGTATCCTGGGGCCAACGTCCTGACTTTC; CDR3 protein: CASSPLGGQGYPGANVLTF
D gene: -; J gene: TRBJ2-7; V gene: TRBV6-5; clone size: -; CDR3 DNA: TGTGCCAGCAAAAACAGGGTGGATTCCTACGAGCAGTACTTC; CDR3 protein: CASKNRVDSYEQYF
D gene: -; J gene: TRBJ2-2; V gene: TRBV11-2; clone size: -; CDR3 DNA: TGTGCCAGCAGCTTAGCGGGGGGCCCGAACACCGGGGAGCTGTTTTTT; CDR3 protein: CASSLAGGPNTGELFF
D gene: -; J gene: TRBJ1-2; V gene: TRBV10-1; clone size: -; CDR3 DNA: TGCGCCAGCAGTGATCGGGGATTAAGTGGCTACACCTTC; CDR3 protein: CASSDRGLSGYTF
D gene: -; J gene: TRBJ2-1; V gene: TRBV4-1; clone size: -; CDR3 DNA: TGCGCCAGCAGCCAAGATAAGGCAGACTACAATGAGCAGTTCTTC; CDR3 protein: CASSQDKADYNEQFF
D gene: TRBD1; J gene: TRBJ2-7; V gene: TRBV19; clone size: -; CDR3 DNA: TGTGCCAGTAGTATAAGTTCAACAGGGGGCTTCCACGAGCAGTACTTC; CDR3 protein: CASSISSTGGFHEQYF
D gene: TRBD1; J gene: TRBJ1-5; V gene: TRBV7-6; clone size: -; CDR3 DNA: TGTGCCAGCAGTGTGCATTCAGGGGGAGGTCAGCCCCAGCATTTT; CDR3 protein: CASSVHSGGGQPQHF
D gene: -; J gene: TRBJ1-5; V gene: TRBV2; clone size: -; CDR3 DNA: TGTGCCAGCAGTGGCGGGTCAGCCCCAGCGGAGGCCCAGCATTTT; CDR3 protein: CASSGGSAPAEAQHF
D gene: -; J gene: TRBJ1-2; V gene: TRBV5-4; clone size: once; CDR3 DNA: TGTGCCAGCAGCTTGGCGGAAACTTATGGCTACACCTTC; CDR3 protein: CASSLAETYGYTF
D gene: TRBD1; J gene: TRBJ2-3; V gene: TRBV6-1; clone size: -; CDR3 DNA: TGTGCCAGCGTCTCGTGGGACAGCCTCACAGATACGCAGTATTTT; CDR3 protein: CASVSWDSLTDTQYF
D gene: -; J gene: TRBJ1-3; V gene: TRBV9; clone size: -; CDR3 DNA: TGTGCCAGCAGCGTAGCTTCCGGGGGTTCTTCTGGAAACACCATATATTTT; CDR3 protein: CASSVASGGSSGNTIYF
D gene: -; J gene: TRBJ1-4; V gene: TRBV2; clone size: -; CDR3 DNA: TGTGCCAGCAGTCGTCGAGGGGGGGATGAAAAACTGTTTTTT; CDR3 protein: CASSRRGGDEKLFF
D gene: TRBD2; J gene: TRBJ2-1; V gene: TRBV7-9; clone size: -; CDR3 DNA: TGTGCCAGCAGCTTAGGAGGGCTAGCGGGAGTGGTTGAGCAGTTCTTC; CDR3 protein: CASSLGGLAGVVEQFF